This entry is about one T cell receptor (beta chain). The record originates from a study of T cell changes during pregnancy in multiple sclerosis. CDR3 length: 16 amino acids. Germline lookup yields CDR1 SGHTA and CDR2 FQGNSA. The V segment lost 0 bases and the J segment 7 bases; nucleotides outside the gene matches: 7. Measured with immunoSEQ multiplex PCR; TCRdb has only the in-frame clones, and not every one. Of around 39,000 clones listed, 80% to 95% were seen once; the top ten hold approximately 0.44%. This receptor was taken from a female donor in good health, enrolled as a control in a pregnancy study. The sample in question was CD4+ T cells from peripheral blood mononuclear cells, obtained in the third trimester of pregnancy. V and J are TRBV7-2 and TRBJ2-1, with 9 bases that match TRBD1. CDR3 sequence (DNA): TGTGCCAGCAGCTTAGCCCCCGGGACAGGGTATAATGAGCAGTTCTTC. This codes for CASSLAPGTGYNEQFF.